A selection of T cell receptor beta chains follows, all from one sample in a study of cytomegalovirus exposure and HLA in healthy donors. Clones were read by immunoSEQ multiplex PCR, and TCRdb kept only the in-frame ones, dropping some. The sample consists of about 160,000 clones, around 88% of them appearing once. The sequenced sample consisted of PBMCs. These receptors all come from a woman aged 25-40 years in good health and CMV-seronegative. Each CDR3 is given with its conserved first and last residue. Each record gives: V gene, J gene, D gene, clone size, CDR3 DNA, CDR3 protein. D genes are given only for firm matches. Some rows have no size entry. The others give once, few or many, or a class for an expanded clone.

TRBV21-1	TRBJ2-3	.	.	TGTGCCAGCAGCAGCTTGGCAGGGGAAACAGATACGCAGTATTTT	CASSSLAGETDTQYF
TRBV28	TRBJ2-7	.	.	TGTGCCAGCAGTTTAATGGGGACTGCAACGTACGAGCAGTACTTC	CASSLMGTATYEQYF
TRBV7-8	TRBJ1-1	.	few	TGTGCCAGCAGCTGGTCGGGTGGGGCGAACACTGAAGCTTTCTTT	CASSWSGGANTEAFF
TRBV19	TRBJ1-2	.	.	TGTGCCAGTAGGCAGGGGACTACAATGTTCTATGGCTACACCTTC	CASRQGTTMFYGYTF
TRBV5-1	TRBJ1-1	.	.	TGCGCCAGCAGCTTGGCCCGGCAGGATGAAGCTTTCTTT	CASSLARQDEAFF
TRBV10-1	TRBJ2-7	.	.	TGCGCCAGCAGTGAGACAGATGCCCCTTACGAGCAGTACTTC	CASSETDAPYEQYF
TRBV5-1	TRBJ2-7	.	once	TGCGCCAGCAGCCCTGTTGGCAGTTACGAGCAGTACTTC	CASSPVGSYEQYF
TRBV10-3	TRBJ1-2	TRBD1	once	TGTGCCATCACTCCGGGACAGGCAAATGGTGGTGGCTACACCTTC	CAITPGQANGGGYTF
TRBV2	TRBJ2-7	.	few	TGTGCCAGCAAGCTCTATTTTCTGTACGAGCAGTACTTC	CASKLYFLYEQYF
TRBV7-8	TRBJ2-2	TRBD1	.	TGTGCCAGCAGTAGGACAGGGGCGAACACCGGGGAGCTGTTTTTT	CASSRTGANTGELFF
TRBV20-1	TRBJ1-2	.	.	TGCAGTGCTCTCAGGGATGGCTACACCTTC	CSALRDGYTF
TRBV15	TRBJ2-2	TRBD1	.	TGTGCCACCAGCAGGGACAGGGGTCCCACCGGGGAGCTGTTTTTT	CATSRDRGPTGELFF
TRBV7-6	TRBJ2-5	TRBD2	.	TGTGCCAGCAGCCCCGGGGGGGCTGAGACCCAGTACTTC	CASSPGGAETQYF
TRBV19	TRBJ2-7	.	.	TGTGCCAGTAGTATTGTATTTGGGGGGGCGCCTGGATCCTACGAGCAGTACTTC	CASSIVFGGAPGSYEQYF
TRBV30	TRBJ2-1	.	.	TGTGCCTGGAGTCCCCCTTTCAATGAGCAGTTCTTC	CAWSPPFNEQFF
TRBV7-2	TRBJ2-1	.	.	TGTGCCAGCAGCTTAGTCTACGACAATGAGCAGTTCTTC	CASSLVYDNEQFF
TRBV6-5	TRBJ2-1	TRBD2	.	TGTGCCAGCAGTCCTAGCGGGGGGGCCTCGGGTGAGCAGTTCTTC	CASSPSGGASGEQFF
TRBV2	TRBJ1-5	TRBD1	many	TGTGCCAGCAGTGAGCAGGGACAGGGAACGCAGCCCCAGCATTTT	CASSEQGQGTQPQHF
TRBV30	TRBJ2-7	.	.	TGTGCCTGGAGTAAGAGCGGGTCGACCTACGGGCAGTACTTC	CAWSKSGSTYGQYF
TRBV7-9	TRBJ1-2	TRBD1	.	TGTGCCAGCAGCCCAGGGACAGGACCCGGGGGCTACACCTTC	CASSPGTGPGGYTF
TRBV5-6	TRBJ1-2	.	.	TGTGCCAGCAGCCCTCGCGGGCCGGACCACTATGGCTACACCTTC	CASSPRGPDHYGYTF
TRBV15	TRBJ2-7	TRBD1	.	TGTGCCACCAGCAGAGGGCGGACAGGGGGCTTAAGTGAGCAGTACTTC	CATSRGRTGGLSEQYF
TRBV7-9	TRBJ1-5	TRBD1	.	TGTGCCAGCAGCAACACAGGGGGCGATCAGCCCCAGCATTTT	CASSNTGGDQPQHF
TRBV27	TRBJ2-2	.	.	TGTGCCAGCAGTATAATTACAGCCCCCGGGGAGCTGTTTTTT	CASSIITAPGELFF
TRBV11-2	TRBJ1-4	.	.	TGTGCCAGCAGCTTCCACAGGAAGAGGACTAATGAAAAACTGTTTTTT	CASSFHRKRTNEKLFF
TRBV28	TRBJ2-6	.	.	TGTGCCAGCAGTTTGGTCGGGTCGTCCGGGGCCAACGTCCTGACTTTC	CASSLVGSSGANVLTF
TRBV6-5	TRBJ1-1	TRBD1	few	TGTGCCAGCAGTGCAGACAGGGGGAGGACTGAAGCTTTCTTT	CASSADRGRTEAFF
TRBV2	TRBJ2-1	TRBD2	.	TGTGCCAGCAGAAACCCTGGACTAGCAGACCGCAATGAGCAGTTCTTC	CASRNPGLADRNEQFF
TRBV10-1	TRBJ1-1	TRBD1	few	TGCGCCAGCAGCCCTGGGGCAGGGGGCCGAGGAACTGAAGCTTTCTTT	CASSPGAGGRGTEAFF
TRBV5-1	TRBJ2-3	.	.	TGCGCCAGCATGGGCAGAATAGACACAGATACGCAGTATTTT	CASMGRIDTDTQYF